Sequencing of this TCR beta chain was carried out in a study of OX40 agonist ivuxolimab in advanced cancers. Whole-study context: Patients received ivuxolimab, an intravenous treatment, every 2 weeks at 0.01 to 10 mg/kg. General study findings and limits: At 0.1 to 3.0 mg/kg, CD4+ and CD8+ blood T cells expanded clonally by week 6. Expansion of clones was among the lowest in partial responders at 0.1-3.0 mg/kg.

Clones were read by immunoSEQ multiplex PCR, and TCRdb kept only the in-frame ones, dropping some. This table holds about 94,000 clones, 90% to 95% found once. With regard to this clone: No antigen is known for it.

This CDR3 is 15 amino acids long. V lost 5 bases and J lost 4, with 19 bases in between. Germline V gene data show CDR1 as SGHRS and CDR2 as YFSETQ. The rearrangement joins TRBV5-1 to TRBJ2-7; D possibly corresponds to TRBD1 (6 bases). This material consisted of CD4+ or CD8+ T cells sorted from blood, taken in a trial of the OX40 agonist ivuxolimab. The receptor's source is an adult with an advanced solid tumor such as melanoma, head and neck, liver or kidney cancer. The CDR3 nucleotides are TGCGCCAGCAGTATTGATCCGGGACAAGAATACGAGCAGTACTTC. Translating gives CASSIDPGQEYEQYF.